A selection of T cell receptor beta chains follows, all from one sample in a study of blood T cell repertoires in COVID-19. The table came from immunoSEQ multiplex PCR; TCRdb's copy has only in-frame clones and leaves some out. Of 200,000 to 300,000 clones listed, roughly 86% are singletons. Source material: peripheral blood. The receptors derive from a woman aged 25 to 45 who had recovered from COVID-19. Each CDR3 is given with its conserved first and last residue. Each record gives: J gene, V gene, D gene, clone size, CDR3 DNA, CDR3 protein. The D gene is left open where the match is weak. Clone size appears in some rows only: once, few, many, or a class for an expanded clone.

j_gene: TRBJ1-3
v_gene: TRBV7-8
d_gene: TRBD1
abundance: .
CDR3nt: TGTGCCAGCAGCACTACAGGGGGGGCTGCTGGAAACACCATATATTTT
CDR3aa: CASSTTGGAAGNTIYF

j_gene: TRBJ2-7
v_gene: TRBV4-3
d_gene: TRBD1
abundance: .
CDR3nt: TGCGCCAGCAGCCTCGGGACAGGGGGCTCCTACGAGCAGTACTTC
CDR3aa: CASSLGTGGSYEQYF

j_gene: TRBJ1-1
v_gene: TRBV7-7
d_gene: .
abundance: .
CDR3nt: TGTGCCAGCAGCCCCGCGCTGGGGGGTAACACTGAAGCTTTCTTT
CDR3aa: CASSPALGGNTEAFF

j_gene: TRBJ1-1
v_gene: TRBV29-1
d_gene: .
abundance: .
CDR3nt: TGCAGCTTCCGGGACATGAACACTGAAGCTTTCTTT
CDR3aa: CSFRDMNTEAFF

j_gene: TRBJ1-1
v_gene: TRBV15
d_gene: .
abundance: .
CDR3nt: TGTGCCACCAGTACAGTGAACACTGAAGCTTTCTTT
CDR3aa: CATSTVNTEAFF

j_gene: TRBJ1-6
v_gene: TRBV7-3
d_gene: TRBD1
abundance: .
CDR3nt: TGTGCCAGCAGCTTAGGGACAGGGTCTTCACCCCTCCACTTT
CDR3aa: CASSLGTGSSPLHF

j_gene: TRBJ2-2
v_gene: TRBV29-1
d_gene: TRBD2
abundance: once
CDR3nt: TGCAGCGCCAGAGTTGGGGGGGCGAACACCGGGGAGCTGTTTTTT
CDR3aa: CSARVGGANTGELFF

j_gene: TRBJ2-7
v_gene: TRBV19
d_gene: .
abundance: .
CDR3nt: TGTGCCAGTAGAGTCCAGGGAAGCTCCTACGAGCAGTACTTC
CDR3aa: CASRVQGSSYEQYF

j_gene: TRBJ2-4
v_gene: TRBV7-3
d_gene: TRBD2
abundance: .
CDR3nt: TGTGCCAGCAGCCCGGGACTAGTCGGGGTACTAGCCAAAAACATTCAGTACTTC
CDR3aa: CASSPGLVGVLAKNIQYF

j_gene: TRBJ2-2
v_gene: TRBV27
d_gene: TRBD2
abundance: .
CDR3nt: TGTGCCAGCAGTCCCGGACTAGCGGGGGTCGGGGAGCTGTTTTTT
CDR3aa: CASSPGLAGVGELFF

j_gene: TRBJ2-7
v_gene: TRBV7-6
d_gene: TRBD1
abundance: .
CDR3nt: TGTGCCAGCAGCCGACAGGGGGCCAACTACGAGCAGTACTTC
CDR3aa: CASSRQGANYEQYF

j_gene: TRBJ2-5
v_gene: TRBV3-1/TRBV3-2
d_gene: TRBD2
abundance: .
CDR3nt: TGTGCCAGCAGCCAAGAGAAGATAGCGGGGGGGCTCGGAGAGACCCAGTACTTC
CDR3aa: CASSQEKIAGGLGETQYF